Below, 5 T cell receptor beta chains from the same sample are listed, as sequenced in a study of OX40 agonist ivuxolimab in advanced cancers. Repertoires were generated with immunoSEQ multiplex PCR, while TCRdb's copy carries only in-frame clones and drops some. The sample yields tens of thousands of clones, around four fifths seen once. Sequences were derived from CD4+ or CD8+ T cells sorted from blood, sampled in a trial of the OX40 agonist ivuxolimab. The receptors shown here come from an adult with an advanced solid tumor such as melanoma, head and neck, liver or kidney cancer.

The V and J genes are TRBV28 and TRBJ1-1; D is unclear. The CDR3 is 12 amino acids. V lost 7 bases to trimming and J lost 7 bases, with 13 bases between them. CDR1 MDHEN and CDR2 SYDVKM come from the germline V gene. The CDR3 here is CASKSRFGEAFF. The CDR3 nucleotides read TGTGCCAGCAAGTCTCGCTTCGGTGAAGCTTTCTTT.

The chain recombines TRBV19 with TRBJ1-1; no reliable D call. CDR1 is LNHDA, CDR2 SQIVND, per germline (reference sequence). This CDR3 has 13 residues. V was cut by 2 bases and J by 2 bases, with 6 bases left in between. CDR3 sequence: CASSIPGNTEAFF. CDR3 bases: TGTGCCAGTAGTATACCAGGAAACACTGAAGCTTTCTTT.

J is TRBJ2-7 and V is TRBV19; D tentatively fits TRBD1 or TRBD2 (6 bases each). Germline V gene data show CDR1 as LNHDA and CDR2 as SQIVND (reference sequence). V was pared by 4 bases and J by 2 bases, with 12 bases between. The CDR3 loop spans 14 amino acids. The CDR3 nucleotides are TGTGCCAGTAGTACTCAAGGGGGGACCTACGAGCAGTACTTC. Its translation is CASSTQGGTYEQYF.

This clone has a single count. J is TRBJ1-5 and V is TRBV10-3; 7 positions agree with TRBD1. CDR3 length: 15 amino acids. Germline V gene sequence: CDR1 ENHRY, CDR2 SYGVKD. V lost 2 bases to trimming and J lost 7 bases; unmatched junction nucleotides: 8. Here the CDR3 reads CAISEGRGPGQPQHF. As DNA, the CDR3 is TGTGCCATCAGTGAGGGAAGGGGGCCGGGCCAGCCCCAGCATTTT.

This clone is a singleton in its sample. CDR3 amino acids: CATSRDLGTGELFF. The CDR3 DNA follows: TGTGCCACCAGCAGAGATTTGGGCACCGGGGAGCTGTTTTTT. The chain uses TRBV15 and TRBJ2-2, with D unresolved. Germline lookup yields CDR1 LNHNV and CDR2 YYDKDF (reference sequence). The ends were cut back, 0 bases at V and 4 bases at J, with 6 bases in the middle. The CDR3 consists of 14 residues.